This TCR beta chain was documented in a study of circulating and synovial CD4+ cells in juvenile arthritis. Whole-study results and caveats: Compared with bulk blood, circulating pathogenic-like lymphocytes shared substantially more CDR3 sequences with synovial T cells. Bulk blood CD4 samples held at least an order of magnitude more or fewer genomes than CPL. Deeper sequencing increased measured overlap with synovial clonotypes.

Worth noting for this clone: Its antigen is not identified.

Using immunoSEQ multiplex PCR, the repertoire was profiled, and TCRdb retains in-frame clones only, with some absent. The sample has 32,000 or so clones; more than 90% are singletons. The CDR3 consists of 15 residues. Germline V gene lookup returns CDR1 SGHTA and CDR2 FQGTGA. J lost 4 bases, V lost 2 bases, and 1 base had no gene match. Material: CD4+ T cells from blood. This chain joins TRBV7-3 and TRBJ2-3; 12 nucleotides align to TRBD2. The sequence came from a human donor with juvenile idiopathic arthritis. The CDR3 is CASSLASGGADTQYF. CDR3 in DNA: TGTGCCAGCAGCTTAGCTAGCGGGGGGGCAGATACGCAGTATTTT.